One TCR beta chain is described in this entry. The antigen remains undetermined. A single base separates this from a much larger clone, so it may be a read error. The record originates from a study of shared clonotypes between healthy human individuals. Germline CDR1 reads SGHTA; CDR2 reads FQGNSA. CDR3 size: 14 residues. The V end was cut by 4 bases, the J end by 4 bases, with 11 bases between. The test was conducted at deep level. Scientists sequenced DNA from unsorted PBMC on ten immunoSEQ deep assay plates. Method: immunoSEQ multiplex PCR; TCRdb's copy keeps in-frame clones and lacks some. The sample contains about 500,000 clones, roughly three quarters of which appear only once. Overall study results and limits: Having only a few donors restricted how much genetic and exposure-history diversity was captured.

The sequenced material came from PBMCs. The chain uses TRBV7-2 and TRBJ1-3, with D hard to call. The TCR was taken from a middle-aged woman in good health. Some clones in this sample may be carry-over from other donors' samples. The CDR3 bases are TGTGCCAGCAGCTCCCGGTTTGGCGGAAACACCATATATTTT. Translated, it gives CASSSRFGGNTIYF.